The rows below give T cell receptor beta chains drawn from one sample of a study of human T cells and chemical hapten exposure. A single record per CDR3 protein comes from TCRdb applying MiXCR to the RACE reads. The sample holds some 330,000 distinct CDR3 sequences, around 5.5% seen once. The sequenced sample was whole blood, obtained in connection with sensitization to the hapten diphenylcyclopropenone (DPC). The receptors shown here come from a woman aged 18-29 years with alopecia areata. Some clones in this sample may be carry-over from other donors' samples. Each CDR3 is given with its conserved first and last residue. A D gene is named only where the DNA matches it firmly. Part of the rows lack a size; the others show once, few, many or a class for expanded clones.

d_call	clone_size	v_call	j_call	cdr3_nt	cdr3_aa
.	.	TRBV20-1	TRBJ2-7	TGCAGTGCTAGAGGAAGCAGGGTTGTCTACGAGCAGTACTTC	CSARGSRVVYEQYF
TRBD1	few	TRBV2	TRBJ2-4	TGTGCCAGCAGCCCAAATCATAGGACAGGGGAAGAAGCCAAAAACATTCAGTACTTC	CASSPNHRTGEEAKNIQYF
.	many	TRBV6-5	TRBJ1-1	TGTGCCACCCAGGGACGTGATAACACTGAAGCTTTCTTT	CATQGRDNTEAFF
.	.	TRBV20-1	TRBJ1-1	TGCAGTGCTAGAGTATCAAGCGGCAGCCACACTGAAGCTTTCTTT	CSARVSSGSHTEAFF
.	many	TRBV9	TRBJ2-5	TGTGCCAGCAGCACATCCCCCCAAGAGACCCAGTACTTC	CASSTSPQETQYF
.	many	TRBV12-3/TRBV12-4	TRBJ1-2	TGTGCCAGCAGTTTGGGGGGTGACTATGGCTACACCTTC	CASSLGGDYGYTF
.	.	TRBV15	TRBJ2-3	TGTGCCACCAGCAGAGCGGATTTGGATACGCAGTATTTT	CATSRADLDTQYF
.	few	TRBV7-9	TRBJ2-7	TGTGCCAGCAGCCTCCGGGACTTCTATGAGGAGCAGTACTTC	CASSLRDFYEEQYF
.	many	TRBV7-2	TRBJ2-3	TGTGCCAGCAGCTTAGGGGGTTTTAAGTATTTT	CASSLGGFKYF
.	.	TRBV12-3/TRBV12-4	TRBJ1-6	TGTGCCAGCAGTTCCGGGAACTATAATTCACCCCTCCACTTT	CASSSGNYNSPLHF
TRBD1	few	TRBV15	TRBJ1-1	TGTGCCACCAGCGGACAGGGGTCCTACACTGAAGCTTTCTTT	CATSGQGSYTEAFF
.	.	TRBV24-1	TRBJ1-4	TGTGCCACCAGTGATTTGACAGCTCCAACTAATGAAAAACTGTTTTTT	CATSDLTAPTNEKLFF
.	.	TRBV9	TRBJ2-4	TGTGCCAGCAGTGAAGGGGCGTCAGCCAAAAACATTCAGTACTTC	CASSEGASAKNIQYF
TRBD1	many	TRBV6-5	TRBJ2-3	TGTGCCAGCAGTTATTTGGGGGGGACAGGGTACCCAGATACGCAGTATTTT	CASSYLGGTGYPDTQYF
TRBD1	.	TRBV5-8	TRBJ2-3	TGTGCCAGCGGCTGGCCAAGACAGGGGCTTCTCACAGATACGCAGTATTTT	CASGWPRQGLLTDTQYF
.	few	TRBV7-6	TRBJ2-5	TGTGCCAGCAGCTTCACCTATCAAGAGACCCAGTACTTC	CASSFTYQETQYF
TRBD1	many	TRBV20-1	TRBJ1-1	TGCAGTGCTAGACACAGGACAGGCCTGGCCCCTGAAGCTTTCTTT	CSARHRTGLAPEAFF
.	many	TRBV5-1	TRBJ2-2	TGCGCCAGCAGCTTCTCCGGGACGAACACCGGGGAGCTGTTTTTT	CASSFSGTNTGELFF
TRBD2	few	TRBV29-1	TRBJ2-3	TGCAGCGCTGAGACCAGCGGGGGGGTATATTCCACAGATACGCAGTATTTT	CSAETSGGVYSTDTQYF
TRBD1	many	TRBV12-3/TRBV12-4	TRBJ2-7	TGTGCCAGCAGTTTAAAGGGACAGGGGTCCCACGAGCAGTACTTC	CASSLKGQGSHEQYF
.	.	TRBV4-3	TRBJ1-2	TGCGCCAGCAGCCAAGAAAGGGAGCGGGATGGCTACACCTTC	CASSQERERDGYTF
.	many	TRBV4-1	TRBJ2-7	TGCGCCAGCAACCAAGGAAGCGCGGCATACGAGCAGTACTTC	CASNQGSAAYEQYF
TRBD1	.	TRBV5-1	TRBJ1-1	TGCGCCAGCAGCTTCCGGACAGGGAAGACTGAAGCTTTCTTT	CASSFRTGKTEAFF
.	many	TRBV2	TRBJ2-4	TGTGCCAGCAGCCGGGACACCCTAGCCAAAAACATTCAGTACTTC	CASSRDTLAKNIQYF
.	few	TRBV12-5	TRBJ2-1	TGTGCTAGTGGTTTGGTACGTCAAGGGGGTGAAGAAAATGAGCAGTTCTTC	CASGLVRQGGEENEQFF
.	many	TRBV2	TRBJ2-3	TGTGCCAGCCAAGACAGTAACACAGATACGCAGTATTTT	CASQDSNTDTQYF
.	.	TRBV7-8	TRBJ2-4	TGTGCCAGCAGCTCGAAGAACATTCAGTACTTC	CASSSKNIQYF
.	many	TRBV7-8	TRBJ1-1	TGTGCCAGCAGCCCGGTGGCAGGGAACACTGAAGCTTTCTTT	CASSPVAGNTEAFF
.	few	TRBV4-3	TRBJ2-5	TGCGCCAGCAGCCGCCTCCTGCACGGTCAAGAGACCCAGTACTTC	CASSRLLHGQETQYF
.	many	TRBV5-5	TRBJ1-3	TGTGCCAGCAGCTTGGCGCAGAGCTCTGGAAACACCATATATTTT	CASSLAQSSGNTIYF
.	many	TRBV2	TRBJ1-6	TGTGCCAGCAGTATGGGGCCGGCGCCCCTCCACTTT	CASSMGPAPLHF
.	many	TRBV10-3	TRBJ1-1	TGTGCCATCAGTGCGTCGAACACTGAAGCTTTCTTT	CAISASNTEAFF
TRBD1	.	TRBV4-2	TRBJ1-2	TGTGCCAGCAGCCAAGATCCAAGGACAGGGATCCTTTATGGCTACACCTTC	CASSQDPRTGILYGYTF
TRBD1	few	TRBV11-2	TRBJ1-3	TGTGCCAGCAGCTTGATGGGACAGTTCTCTGGAAACACCATATATTTT	CASSLMGQFSGNTIYF
TRBD2	few	TRBV4-3	TRBJ2-7	TGCGCCAGCAGCCAAGGGGCTCTAGCGGGGGTATACGAGCAGTACTTC	CASSQGALAGVYEQYF
.	few	TRBV5-1	TRBJ2-5	TGCGCCAGCAGCTACAGTTCAACTCAAGAGACCCAGTACTTC	CASSYSSTQETQYF
.	few	TRBV6-1	TRBJ2-1	TGTGCCAGCAGTGTAAGGAATGAGCAGTTCTTC	CASSVRNEQFF
.	.	TRBV7-9	TRBJ2-7	TGTGCCAGCAGCTTAGTATATGCGGATAATAACGAGCAGTACTTC	CASSLVYADNNEQYF
.	many	TRBV7-3	TRBJ1-1	TGTGCCAGCAGCATACAGCCCTGGGACACTGAAGCTTTCTTT	CASSIQPWDTEAFF
TRBD1	.	TRBV6-5	TRBJ1-1	TGTGCCAGCAGTTACTCGAGTGGGGGACAGGGGAAGACTGAAGCTTTCTTT	CASSYSSGGQGKTEAFF
.	many	TRBV18	TRBJ2-2	TGTGCCAGCTCACCGCTCGACTACACCGGGGAGCTGTTTTTT	CASSPLDYTGELFF
.	.	TRBV6-5	TRBJ1-1	TGTGCCAGCAGCCCACTTGGGGGGCAGGCCACTGAAGCTTTCTTT	CASSPLGGQATEAFF
.	.	TRBV24-1	TRBJ2-4	TGTGCCACCAGTGAGGGGTTTCGGATTCAGTACTTC	CATSEGFRIQYF
.	many	TRBV12-3/TRBV12-4	TRBJ1-5	TGTGCCAGCAGTTTACAATTATTTAGCAATCAGCCCCAGCATTTT	CASSLQLFSNQPQHF